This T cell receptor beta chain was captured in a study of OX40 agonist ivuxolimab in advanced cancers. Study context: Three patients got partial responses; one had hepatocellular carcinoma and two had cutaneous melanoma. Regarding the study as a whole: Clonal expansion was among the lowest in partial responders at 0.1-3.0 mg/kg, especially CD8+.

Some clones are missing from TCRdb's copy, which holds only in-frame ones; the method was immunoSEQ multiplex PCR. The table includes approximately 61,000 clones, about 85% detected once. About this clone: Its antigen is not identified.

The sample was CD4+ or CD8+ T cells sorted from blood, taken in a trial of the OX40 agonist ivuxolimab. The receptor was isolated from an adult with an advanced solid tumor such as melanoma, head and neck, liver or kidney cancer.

CDR3 coding DNA: TGCGCCAGCAGCTCCCGGACAGGGACAGGGAGCTCCTACGAGCAGTACTTC. It is translated as CASSSRTGTGSSYEQYF. The chain combines TRBV5-1 with TRBJ2-7, with TRBD1 matching 9 bases. The CDR3 loop spans 17 amino acids. Germline V CDR1 and CDR2: SGHRS, YFSETQ. After removal of 3 bases from V and 0 bases from J, the junction contained 10 bases not matched to a gene.